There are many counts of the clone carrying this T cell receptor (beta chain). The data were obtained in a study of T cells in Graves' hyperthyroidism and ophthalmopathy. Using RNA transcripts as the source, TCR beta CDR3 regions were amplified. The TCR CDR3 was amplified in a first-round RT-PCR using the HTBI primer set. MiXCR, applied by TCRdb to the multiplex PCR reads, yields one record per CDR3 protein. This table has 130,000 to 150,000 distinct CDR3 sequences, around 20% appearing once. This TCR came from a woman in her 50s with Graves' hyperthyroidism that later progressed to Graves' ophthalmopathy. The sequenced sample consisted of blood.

As DNA, the CDR3 is TGTGCCAGCAGTTACAACAGGGGGGGCTACGAGCAGTACTTC. It encodes CASSYNRGGYEQYF. The rearrangement uses TRBV6-5 and TRBJ2-7; D might be TRBD1 (8 bases). Germline V gene sequence: CDR1 MNHEY, CDR2 SVGAGI. Deletions cut 2 bases from V and 3 bases from J, with 11 bases between. The CDR3 loop spans 14 amino acids.